One sample yielded the 16 T cell receptor beta chains listed below, sequenced in a study of CD8+ T cells in alopecia areata. The sample's treatment: oral pan-JAK inhibitor, 5-10 mg twice daily. Reverse transcribed after extraction, RNA yielded cDNA as the sequencing template. Data came from immunoSEQ multiplex PCR; TCRdb stores just in-frame clones and leaves some out. Among 180,000 or so clones listed, roughly 64% were seen once. Sequences were derived from CD4+ T cells sorted from blood, sampled at week 24, from a patient treated with tofacitinib. The origin of the receptors is a human donor with alopecia areata.

The rearrangement joins TRBV4-3 to TRBJ2-5; 13 nucleotides align to TRBD2. Looked up from germline, CDR1 is LGHNA and CDR2 is YSLEER. CDR3 length equals 15 residues. The V and J ends lost 4 bases and 5 bases, in that order; junction bases with no gene match: 4. CDR3 DNA sequence: TGCGCCAGCAGCCGAGGACTAGCGGGGGAGGAGACCCAGTACTTC. Translating gives CASSRGLAGEETQYF.

The chain employs TRBV29-1 and TRBJ2-7; 8 bases are a match to TRBD1. The CDR3 extends over 13 amino acids. Unmatched junction bases numbered 7, after V lost 2 bases and J lost 7 bases. Germline lookup yields CDR1 SQVTM and CDR2 ANQGSEA. The CDR3: CSVEIHRGEEQYF. The CDR3 DNA is TGCAGCGTTGAAATTCACAGGGGGGAAGAGCAGTACTTC.

DNA for the CDR3: TGTGCCAGCAGCCCCGGTCCAGGGAGCACAGATACGCAGTATTTT. It yields the protein CASSPGPGSTDTQYF. This rearrangement joins TRBV7-9 to TRBJ2-3; possibly TRBD1 for D (5 bases). Germline V gene lookup returns CDR1 SEHNR and CDR2 FQNEAQ (reference sequence). The germline V and J ends were trimmed by 5 bases and 0 bases, with 12 bases remaining between them. There are 15 residues in the CDR3.

The chain recombines TRBV7-2 with TRBJ1-5, with TRBD1 matching 9 bases. Germline CDR1 SGHTA, CDR2 FQGNSA. The V gene end was trimmed by 1 base and the J gene end by 4 bases; junction bases not matched to a gene: 2. The CDR3 spans 15 residues. The CDR3 here is CASSLETGGNQPQHF. CDR3 sequence (DNA): TGTGCCAGCAGCTTAGAGACAGGGGGAAATCAGCCCCAGCATTTT.

This chain connects TRBV4-1 to TRBJ2-3; no clear D gene. Germline values: CDR1 MGHRA, CDR2 YSYEKL. The CDR3 is 15 amino acids. Trimming removed 3 bases from V and 4 bases from J, with 14 bases in between. The CDR3 here is CASSHGPWAADTQYF. The DNA of the CDR3 is TGCGCCAGCAGCCACGGACCCTGGGCCGCAGATACGCAGTATTTT.

In DNA, the CDR3 is TGTGCCAGCTCACCCAGGGACAGCCAAGAGACCCAGTACTTC. Residues: CASSPRDSQETQYF. The chain links TRBV18 to TRBJ2-5; TRBD1 aligns across 7 bases. Trimming at V came to 3 bases and at J to 1 base, leaving 2 bases not matched to a gene. This CDR3 has 14 residues. The germline CDR1 and CDR2 sequences are KGHSH and LQKENI.

This clone was picked up a small number of times. J is TRBJ1-2 and V is TRBV29-1; D perhaps matches TRBD1 (5 bases). V shed 3 bases and J shed 7 bases, with 15 bases lying between them. The CDR3 is 13 amino acids. Germline CDR1 is SQVTM and CDR2 is ANQGSEA. CDR3 protein: CSVDNRGGFGYTF. In nucleotides, the CDR3 is TGCAGCGTTGATAACCGCGGGGGATTTGGCTACACCTTC.

The chain employs TRBV7-9 and TRBJ1-1; D call uncertain. Germline-derived CDR1 and CDR2 are SEHNR and FQNEAQ (reference sequence). This CDR3 comprises 13 residues. With 2 bases removed from V and 1 base from J, the gap between germline ends came to 5 bases. CDR3 loop: CASSLQENTEAFF. CDR3 nucleotides: TGTGCCAGCAGCTTACAGGAGAACACTGAAGCTTTCTTT.

This rearrangement joins TRBV28 to TRBJ2-3, with D possibly being TRBD1 or TRBD2 (5 bases each). CDR3 length equals 15 residues. The V end was cut by 1 base, the J end by 0 bases, with 8 bases between. CDR1 and CDR2 (germline): MDHEN, SYDVKM. Here the CDR3 reads CASSLFGGSTDTQYF. For the CDR3, the DNA is TGTGCCAGCAGTTTATTTGGGGGTAGCACAGATACGCAGTATTTT.

V and J are TRBV14 and TRBJ2-7; 9 nucleotides align to TRBD1. Germline assignment: CDR1 SGHDN and CDR2 FVKESK. The CDR3 runs to 18 residues. V was clipped by 5 bases and J by 1 base; unmatched bases: 15. CDR3 loop: CASSGNTPTGTGSYEQYF. The DNA of the CDR3 is TGTGCCAGCAGCGGCAATACACCAACCGGGACAGGGTCCTACGAGCAGTACTTC.

The J gene is TRBJ2-6, the V gene TRBV11-2; 10 nucleotides line up with TRBD1. This CDR3 spans 16 amino acids. The germline V gene has CDR1 SGHAT and CDR2 FQNNGV. Trimming cost V 5 bases and J 4 bases; bases outside gene matches: 5. The CDR3 region has the DNA TGTGCCAGCAGCCAGGGACAGGGGCTGGGGGCCAACGTCCTGACTTTC. Its translation: CASSQGQGLGANVLTF. Full variable domain (remainder filled in from reference TRBV11-2 and TRBJ2-6): EAGVAQSPRYKIIEKRQSVAFWCNPISGHATLYWYQQILGQGPKLLIQFQNNGVVDDSQLPKDRFSAERLKGVDSTLKIQPAKLEDSAVYLCASSQGQGLGANVLTFGAGSRLTVL.

This clone was found a few times. The same CDR3 is also encoded by other DNA sequences in this sample. This rearrangement joins TRBV14 to TRBJ1-2; tentatively, D is TRBD1 (5 bases). The CDR3 is 12 residues long. The germline V and J ends were trimmed by 4 bases and 4 bases, with 7 bases remaining between them. CDR1 and CDR2 (germline): SGHDN, FVKESK. The CDR3 region is CASSPGSYGYTF. Here the CDR3 DNA reads TGTGCCAGCAGCCCAGGGAGCTATGGCTACACCTTC.

CDR3 coding DNA: TGTGCCACCAGCAGAGATTTCGTGAAGGGCTATGGCTACACCTTC. This translates into CATSRDFVKGYGYTF. V and J are TRBV15 and TRBJ1-2; D not certain. Germline CDR1 LNHNV, CDR2 YYDKDF (reference sequence). Trimming took 0 bases from V and 4 from J, leaving 12 bases between them. The CDR3 is 15 residues long.

The chain employs TRBV18 and TRBJ1-2; D gene ambiguous. Per germline, CDR1 KGHSH and CDR2 LQKENI. V lost 3 bases to trimming and J lost 4 bases, with 9 bases between them. This CDR3 comprises 13 residues. DNA of the CDR3: TGTGCCAGCTCACCGCCTGAGGGCTATGGCTACACCTTC. Translation: CASSPPEGYGYTF.

This chain links TRBV30 with TRBJ2-3; 8 bases are shared with TRBD1. Germline trimming cut 0 bases from V and 2 bases from J; bases unmatched to any gene: 7. CDR3 length: 16 amino acids. Per the germline V gene, CDR1 is GTSNPN and CDR2 is SVGIG (reference sequence). The CDR3, as DNA: TGTGCCTGGAGTGTATACCAGGACAGGGACACAGATACGCAGTATTTT. Amino acid sequence: CAWSVYQDRDTDTQYF.

CDR3 amino acids: CSVGTSGGGDTQYF. CDR3 bases: TGCAGCGTTGGTACTAGCGGGGGGGGAGATACGCAGTATTTT. The chain carries TRBV29-1 and TRBJ2-3; 13 bases fit TRBD2. The CDR3 sequence is 14 residues long. Germline CDR1 reads SQVTM; CDR2 reads ANQGSEA. Trimming removed 4 bases from V and 5 bases from J; junction bases left unmatched: 3.